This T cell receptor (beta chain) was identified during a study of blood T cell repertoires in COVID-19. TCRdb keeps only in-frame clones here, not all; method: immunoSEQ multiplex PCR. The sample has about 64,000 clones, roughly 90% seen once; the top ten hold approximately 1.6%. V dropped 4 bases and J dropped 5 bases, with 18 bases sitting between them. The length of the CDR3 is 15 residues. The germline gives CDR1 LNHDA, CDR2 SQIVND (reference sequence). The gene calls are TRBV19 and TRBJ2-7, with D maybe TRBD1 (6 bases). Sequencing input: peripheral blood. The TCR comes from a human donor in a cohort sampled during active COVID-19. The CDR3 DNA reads TGTGCCAGTAGTACGGGACACGGTTCTATAGACGAGCAGTACTTC. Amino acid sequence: CASSTGHGSIDEQYF.